This record covers a single T cell receptor (beta chain). The CDR3 loop spans 13 amino acids. V gave up 1 base and J gave up 4 bases, with 7 bases separating them. This sample stems from a study of blood T cell repertoires in COVID-19. Study information: Some COVID-19 samples were acute and others convalescent; all came from the United States, Italy and Spain.

Study processing details: For nucleated cells, counts were estimated from reference gene primer amplification. This table comes from immunoSEQ multiplex PCR, and its TCRdb copy is limited to in-frame clones, with some not included. That table furnishes V, J and clone size, whereas the DNA furnished D and trimming. The sample has about 68,000 clones; 80% to 90% are singletons. V and J are TRBV12-3 or TRBV12-4 and TRBJ1-1, with a tentative D call TRBD1 (6 bases). The receptor was isolated from a human donor in a cohort sampled during active COVID-19. Sequencing was done on a sample of peripheral blood. CDR3 nucleotide sequence: TGTGCCAGCAGTTTAGAACAGGGCACTGAAGCTTTCTTT. Encoded protein: CASSLEQGTEAFF.